This T cell receptor (beta chain) was retrieved from a study of Tregs in tolerant kidney transplant recipients. With respect to this clone: Its antigen is still unknown.

The CDR3 has 16 amino acids. Germline CDR1 is MNHEY and CDR2 is SMNVEV (reference sequence). V lost 4 bases to trimming and J lost 1 base; unmatched junction nucleotides: 9. Notes on the study in general: This study did not directly address biological reproducibility. Donor-specific Treg expansion exceeded global Treg expansion in tolerant patients, suggesting antigen drive. For some patients, primers changed over time, blocking nucleotide-level comparison.

The assay was immunoSEQ multiplex PCR, and TCRdb's table has in-frame clones only and misses some. In the table there are 65,000 or so clones, 80% to 90% of which are singletons. The nonmyeloablative bone marrow transplants came from related graft donors, with transient mixed chimerism. CD4+CD25+CD127- Tregs, CD4+CD25- non-Tregs, CD4 and CD8 cells were sorted. V is TRBV27 and J is TRBJ2-7; 8 nucleotides line up with TRBD1. The receptor was isolated from a human patient who received a combined kidney and bone marrow transplant. Among the T cells, some may be from the graft donor. The specimen comprised CD4+ T cells from blood (PBMCs), sampled 6 months after the transplant. The CDR3 here is CASSSSGQGSSYEQYF. The CDR3 DNA sequence: TGTGCCAGCAGTTCGTCCGGACAGGGCAGTTCCTACGAGCAGTACTTC.